Sequencing of this TCR beta chain was carried out in a study of cytomegalovirus exposure and HLA in healthy donors. Study results and caveats: Reported results showed that the classifier diagnosed cytomegalovirus status with high specificity and sensitivity. TCR beta V- and J-gene trimming, according to a later analysis, was linked to a missense DCLRE1C variant.

PCR was performed using 60 Vbeta and 13 Jbeta primers. The method was immunoSEQ multiplex PCR; TCRdb's version includes in-frame clones alone and lacks a portion of them. Of some 42,000 clones in the sample, 50% were seen once. In its sample, this clone ranks as medium-sized. The target antigen is unknown. The sequenced material came from PBMCs. The receptor was isolated from a human donor in good health.

The DNA for the CDR3 is TGTGCCAGCAGTGACCTGACAGGCGAGTACACCTTC. Its protein is CASSDLTGEYTF. This chain connects TRBV6-1 to TRBJ1-2; the D gene is possibly TRBD1 (6 bases). CDR3 length equals 12 residues. The germline V gene encodes CDR1 MNHNS and CDR2 SASEGT. The ends were cut back, 3 bases at V and 11 bases at J, with 13 bases in the middle.